The clone carrying this T cell receptor (beta chain) was counted ten times or more. Antigen specificity is unknown. These data belong to a study of T cells in Graves' hyperthyroidism and ophthalmopathy. Study results and caveats: Stable hyperthyroidism and ophthalmopathy were separated using 13 V-J signatures.

Template material for amplifying TCR beta CDR3 regions consisted of RNA transcripts. With the HTBI primer set, the TCR CDR3 went through a first round of RT-PCR. TCRdb processed the multiplex PCR reads anew with MiXCR; each CDR3 protein has one entry. Of roughly 650,000 distinct CDR3 sequences in the sample, 16% were seen once. Looked up from germline, CDR1 is SGHAT and CDR2 is FQNNGV. The CDR3 totals 14 residues. V lost 1 base and J 1 base, leaving 7 bases between the germline ends. V is TRBV11-2 and J is TRBJ2-5; D might be TRBD2 (6 bases). The receptor comes from a woman aged 40 to 50 with Graves' ophthalmopathy. Sequenced sample: blood. In DNA form, the CDR3 reads TGTGCCAGCAGCTTAGCGGGGGTCCAAGAGACCCAGTACTTC. Protein: CASSLAGVQETQYF.